This T cell receptor (beta chain) comes out of a study of cytotoxic CD8 clonotypes in ibrutinib-treated CLL. This clone was counted a few times. The antigen is not known. With sequencing, the targeted depth ranged from 1 in 200,000 to 1 in 1 million T cells. Clones were read by immunoSEQ multiplex PCR, and TCRdb kept only the in-frame ones, dropping some. This table has 150,000 to 200,000 clones, roughly 86% appearing once. General study results and limits: At the start, clonality exceeded age-matched healthy donors and followed circulating CD8+ T-cell counts.

The sequenced sample was PBMCs, obtained after 12 months of ibrutinib treatment. The receptor's source is a human donor with chronic lymphocytic leukemia.

CDR3 residues: CASSVQQGANVLTF. For the CDR3, the DNA is TGTGCCAGCAGCGTTCAGCAGGGTGCCAACGTCCTGACTTTC. The rearrangement uses TRBV9 and TRBJ2-6, with D maybe TRBD1 (5 bases). CDR1 SGDLS and CDR2 YYNGEE come from the germline V gene. Trimming left V 2 bases short and J 7 bases short, with 10 bases between. The CDR3 runs to 14 residues.